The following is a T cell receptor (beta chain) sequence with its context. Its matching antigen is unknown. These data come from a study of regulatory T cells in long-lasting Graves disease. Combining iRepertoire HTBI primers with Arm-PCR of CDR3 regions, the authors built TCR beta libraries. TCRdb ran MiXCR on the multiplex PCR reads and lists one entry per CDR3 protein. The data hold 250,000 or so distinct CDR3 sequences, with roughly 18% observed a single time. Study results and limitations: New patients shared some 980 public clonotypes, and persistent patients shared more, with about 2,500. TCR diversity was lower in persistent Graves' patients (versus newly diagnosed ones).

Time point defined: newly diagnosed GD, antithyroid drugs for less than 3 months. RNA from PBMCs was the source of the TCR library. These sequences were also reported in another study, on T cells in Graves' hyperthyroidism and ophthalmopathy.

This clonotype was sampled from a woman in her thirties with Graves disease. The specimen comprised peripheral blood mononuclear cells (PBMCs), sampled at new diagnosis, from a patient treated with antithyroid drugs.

The CDR3 DNA is TGTGCCAGCAGCTTGCGGCCGGGGACGAACACTGAAGCTTTCTTT. Its protein is CASSLRPGTNTEAFF. The chain links TRBV5-5 to TRBJ1-1, with D perhaps matching TRBD1 (5 bases). V lost 1 base and J lost 1, with 11 bases in between. Germline lookup yields CDR1 SGHKS and CDR2 YYEKEE (reference sequence). The CDR3 has 15 amino acids.